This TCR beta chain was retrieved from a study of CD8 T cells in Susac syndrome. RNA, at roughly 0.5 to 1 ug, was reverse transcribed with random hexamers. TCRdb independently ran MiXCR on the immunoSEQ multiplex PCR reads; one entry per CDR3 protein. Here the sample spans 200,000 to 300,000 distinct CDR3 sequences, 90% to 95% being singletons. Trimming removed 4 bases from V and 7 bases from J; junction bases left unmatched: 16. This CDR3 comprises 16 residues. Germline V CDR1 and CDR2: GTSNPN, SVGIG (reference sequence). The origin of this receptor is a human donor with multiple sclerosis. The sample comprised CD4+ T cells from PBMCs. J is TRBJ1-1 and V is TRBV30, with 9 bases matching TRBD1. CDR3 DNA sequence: TGTGCCTGGATTAATTATTTAGGGACAGGGACTAATGAAGCTTTCTTT. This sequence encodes CAWINYLGTGTNEAFF.